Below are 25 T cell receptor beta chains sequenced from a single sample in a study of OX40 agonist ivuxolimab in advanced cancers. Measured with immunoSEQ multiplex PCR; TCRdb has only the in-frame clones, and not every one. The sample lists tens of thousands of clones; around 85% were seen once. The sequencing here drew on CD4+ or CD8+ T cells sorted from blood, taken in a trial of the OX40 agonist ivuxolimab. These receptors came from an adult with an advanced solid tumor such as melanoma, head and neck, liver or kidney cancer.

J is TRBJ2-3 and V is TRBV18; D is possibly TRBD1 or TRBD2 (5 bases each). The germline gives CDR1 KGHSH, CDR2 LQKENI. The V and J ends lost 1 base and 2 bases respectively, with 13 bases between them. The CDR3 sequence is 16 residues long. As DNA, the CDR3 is TGTGCCAGCTCACCACGGGCTTCCGGGGCCACAGATACGCAGTATTTT. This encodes CASSPRASGATDTQYF.

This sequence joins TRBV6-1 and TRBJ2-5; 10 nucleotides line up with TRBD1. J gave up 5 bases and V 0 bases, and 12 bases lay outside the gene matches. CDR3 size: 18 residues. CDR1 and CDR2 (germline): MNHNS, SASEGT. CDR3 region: CASSEALRGQGVGETQYF. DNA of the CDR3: TGTGCCAGCAGTGAAGCGCTTCGAGGACAGGGGGTGGGCGAGACCCAGTACTTC.

The CDR3 spells CASSLGQGARVTGELFF. For the CDR3, the DNA is TGTGCCAGCAGCTTGGGACAGGGGGCGCGGGTCACCGGGGAGCTGTTTTTT. The chain is built from TRBV13 and TRBJ2-2, with 12 bases lining up with TRBD1. Germline values: CDR1 PRHDT, CDR2 FYEKMQ (reference sequence). Germline trimming cut 3 bases from V and 4 bases from J; bases unmatched to any gene: 6. The length of the CDR3 is 17 residues.

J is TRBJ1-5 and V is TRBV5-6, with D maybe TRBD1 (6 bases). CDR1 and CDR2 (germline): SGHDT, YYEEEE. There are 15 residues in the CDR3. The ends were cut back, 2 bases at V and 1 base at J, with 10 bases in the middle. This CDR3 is CASSLQGVSNQPQHF. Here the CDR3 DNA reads TGTGCCAGCAGCTTACAGGGAGTGAGCAATCAGCCCCAGCATTTT.

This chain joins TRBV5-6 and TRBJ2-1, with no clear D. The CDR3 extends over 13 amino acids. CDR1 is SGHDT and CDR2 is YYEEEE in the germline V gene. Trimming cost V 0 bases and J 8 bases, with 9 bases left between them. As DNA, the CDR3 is TGTGCCAGCAGCTTGGGCCCTACGGATGAGCAGTTCTTC. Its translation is CASSLGPTDEQFF.

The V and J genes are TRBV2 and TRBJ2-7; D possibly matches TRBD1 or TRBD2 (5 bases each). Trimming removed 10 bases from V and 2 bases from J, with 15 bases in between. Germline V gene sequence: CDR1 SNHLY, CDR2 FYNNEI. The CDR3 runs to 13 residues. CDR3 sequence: CATFRGLTYEQYF. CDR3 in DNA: TGTGCCACCTTCCGGGGCCTAACCTACGAGCAGTACTTC.

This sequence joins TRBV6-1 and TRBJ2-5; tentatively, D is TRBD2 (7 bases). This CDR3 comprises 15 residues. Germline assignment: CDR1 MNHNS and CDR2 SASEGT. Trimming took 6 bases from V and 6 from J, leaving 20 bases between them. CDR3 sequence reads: CASSEGGRLGQTQYF. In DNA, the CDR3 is TGTGCCAGCAGCGAGGGGGGGCGCTTAGGACAGACCCAGTACTTC.

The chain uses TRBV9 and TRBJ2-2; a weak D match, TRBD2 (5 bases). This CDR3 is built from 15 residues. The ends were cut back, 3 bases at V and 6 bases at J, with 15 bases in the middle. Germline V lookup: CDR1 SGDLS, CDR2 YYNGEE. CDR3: CASSADGVRAGELFF. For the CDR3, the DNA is TGTGCCAGCAGCGCCGACGGGGTTAGGGCCGGGGAGCTGTTTTTT.

This CDR3 reads CASSQGPSHPTGELFF. The CDR3 region has the DNA TGCGCCAGCAGCCAAGGTCCTAGCCACCCCACCGGGGAGCTGTTTTTT. The rearrangement uses TRBV4-1 and TRBJ2-2; a possible D gene is TRBD2 (5 bases). The V gene lost 1 base and the J gene lost 4 bases, with 13 bases spanning the gap. CDR3 size: 16 residues. CDR1 is MGHRA and CDR2 is YSYEKL in the germline V gene.

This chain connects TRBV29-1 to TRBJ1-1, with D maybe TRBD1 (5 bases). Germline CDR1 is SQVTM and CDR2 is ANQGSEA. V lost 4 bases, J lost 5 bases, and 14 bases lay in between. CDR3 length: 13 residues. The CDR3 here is CSVGDQVRTEAFF. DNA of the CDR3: TGCAGCGTTGGGGACCAGGTTAGGACTGAAGCTTTCTTT. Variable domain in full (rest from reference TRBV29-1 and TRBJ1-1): SAVISQKPSRDICQRGTSLTIQCQVDSQVTMMFWYRQQPGQSLTLIATANQGSEATYESGFVIDKFPISRPNLTFSTLTVSNMSPEDSSIYLCSVGDQVRTEAFFGQGTRLTVV.

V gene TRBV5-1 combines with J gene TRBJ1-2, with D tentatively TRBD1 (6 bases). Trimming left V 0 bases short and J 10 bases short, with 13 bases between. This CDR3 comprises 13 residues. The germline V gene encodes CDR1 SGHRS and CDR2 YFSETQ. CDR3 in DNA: TGCGCCAGCAGCTTGGCTGGCAGGGGTGACTACACCTTC. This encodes CASSLAGRGDYTF.

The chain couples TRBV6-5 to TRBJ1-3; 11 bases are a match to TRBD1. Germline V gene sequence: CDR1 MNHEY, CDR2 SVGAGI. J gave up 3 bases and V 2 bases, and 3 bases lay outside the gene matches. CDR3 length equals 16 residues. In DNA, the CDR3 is TGTGCCAGCAGTTACGGACAGGGGGCGTTTGGAAACACCATATATTTT. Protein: CASSYGQGAFGNTIYF.

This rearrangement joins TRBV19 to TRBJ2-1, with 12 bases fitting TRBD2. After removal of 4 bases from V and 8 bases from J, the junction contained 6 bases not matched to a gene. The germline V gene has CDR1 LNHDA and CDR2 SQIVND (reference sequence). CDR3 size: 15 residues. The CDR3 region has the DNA TGTGCCAGTAGTACCGCGCTAGCGGGGGGGCATGAGCAGTTCTTC. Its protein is CASSTALAGGHEQFF.

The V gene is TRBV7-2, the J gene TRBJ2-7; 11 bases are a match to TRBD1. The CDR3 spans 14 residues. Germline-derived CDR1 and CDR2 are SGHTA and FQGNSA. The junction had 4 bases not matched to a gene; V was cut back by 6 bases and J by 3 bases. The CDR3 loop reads CASRQGTGGYEQYF. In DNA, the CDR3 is TGTGCCAGCAGACAAGGGACAGGGGGCTACGAGCAGTACTTC.

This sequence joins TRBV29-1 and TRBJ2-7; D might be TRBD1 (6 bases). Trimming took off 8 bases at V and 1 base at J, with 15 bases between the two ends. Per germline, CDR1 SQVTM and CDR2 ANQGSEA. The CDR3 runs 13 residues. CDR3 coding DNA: TGCAGCACCCTACAGGGTGGGTCCTACGAGCAGTACTTC. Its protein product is CSTLQGGSYEQYF.

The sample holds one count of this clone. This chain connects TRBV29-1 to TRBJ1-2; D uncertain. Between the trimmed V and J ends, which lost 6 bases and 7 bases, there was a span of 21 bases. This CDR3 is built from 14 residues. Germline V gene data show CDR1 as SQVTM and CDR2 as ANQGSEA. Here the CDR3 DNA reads TGCAGCGTGCGAACGCCCGACACGGAGGTTGGCTACACCTTC. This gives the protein CSVRTPDTEVGYTF.

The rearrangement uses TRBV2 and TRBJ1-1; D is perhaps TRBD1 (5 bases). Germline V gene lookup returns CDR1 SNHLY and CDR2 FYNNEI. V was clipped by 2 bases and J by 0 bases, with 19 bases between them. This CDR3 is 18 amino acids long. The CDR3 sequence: CASSELRGGDGLNTEAFF. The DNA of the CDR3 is TGTGCCAGCAGTGAATTGCGGGGCGGGGATGGTCTGAACACTGAAGCTTTCTTT.

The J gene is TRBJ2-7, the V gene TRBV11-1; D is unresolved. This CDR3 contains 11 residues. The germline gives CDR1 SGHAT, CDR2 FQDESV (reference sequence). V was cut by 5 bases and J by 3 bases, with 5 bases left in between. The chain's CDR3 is CASSLDYEQYF. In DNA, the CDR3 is TGTGCCAGCAGCCTCGACTACGAGCAGTACTTC.

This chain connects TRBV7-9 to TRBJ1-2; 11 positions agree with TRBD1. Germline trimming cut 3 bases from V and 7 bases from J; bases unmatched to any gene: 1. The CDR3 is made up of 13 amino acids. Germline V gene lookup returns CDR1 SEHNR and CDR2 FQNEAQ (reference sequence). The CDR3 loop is CASSFGTGGGYTF. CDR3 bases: TGTGCCAGCAGCTTTGGGACAGGGGGTGGCTACACCTTC.

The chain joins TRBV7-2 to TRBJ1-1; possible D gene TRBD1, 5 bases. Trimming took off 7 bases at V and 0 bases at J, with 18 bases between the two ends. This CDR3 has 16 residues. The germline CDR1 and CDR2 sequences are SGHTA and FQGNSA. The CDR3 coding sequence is TGTGCCAGCATATCAGGGTTTTCCTCGATGAACACTGAAGCTTTCTTT. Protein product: CASISGFSSMNTEAFF.

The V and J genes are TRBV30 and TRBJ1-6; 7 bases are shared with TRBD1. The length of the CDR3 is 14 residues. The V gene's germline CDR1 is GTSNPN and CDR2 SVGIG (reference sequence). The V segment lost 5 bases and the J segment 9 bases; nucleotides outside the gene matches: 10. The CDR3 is CAWDLGQGGSPLHF. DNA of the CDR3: TGTGCCTGGGATCTAGGGCAGGGGGGTTCACCCCTCCACTTT.

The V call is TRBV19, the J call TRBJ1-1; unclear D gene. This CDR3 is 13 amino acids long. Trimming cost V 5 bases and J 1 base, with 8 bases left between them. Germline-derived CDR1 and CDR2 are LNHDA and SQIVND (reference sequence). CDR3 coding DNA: TGTGCCAGTAGTCAGGACCGGAACACTGAAGCTTTCTTT. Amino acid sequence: CASSQDRNTEAFF.

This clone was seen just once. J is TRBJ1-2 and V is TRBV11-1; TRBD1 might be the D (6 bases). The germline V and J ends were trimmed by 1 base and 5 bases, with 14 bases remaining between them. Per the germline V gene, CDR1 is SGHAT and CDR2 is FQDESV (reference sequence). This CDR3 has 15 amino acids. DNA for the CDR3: TGTGCCAGCAGCTTAGGACAGGAAATCCGTTATGGCTACACCTTC. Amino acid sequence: CASSLGQEIRYGYTF.

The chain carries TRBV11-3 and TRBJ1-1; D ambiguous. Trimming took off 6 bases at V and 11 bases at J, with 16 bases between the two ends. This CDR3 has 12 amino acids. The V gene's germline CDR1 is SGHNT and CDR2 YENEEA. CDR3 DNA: TGTGCCAGCAGTTTTAGCTCGGGCGACGCTTTCTTT. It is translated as CASSFSSGDAFF.

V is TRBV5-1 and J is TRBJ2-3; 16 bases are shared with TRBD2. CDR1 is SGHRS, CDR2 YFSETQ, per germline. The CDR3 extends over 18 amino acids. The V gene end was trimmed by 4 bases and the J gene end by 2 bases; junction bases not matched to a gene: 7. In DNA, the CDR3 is TGCGCCAGCAGCGGAACCGGGACTAGCGGGGGGGACACAGATACGCAGTATTTT. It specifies CASSGTGTSGGDTDTQYF. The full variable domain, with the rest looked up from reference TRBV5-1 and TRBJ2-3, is KAGVTQTPRYLIKTRGQQVTLSCSPISGHRSVSWYQQTPGQGLQFLFEYFSETQRNKGNFPGRFSGRQFSNSRSEMNVSTLELGDSALYLCASSGTGTSGGDTDTQYFGPGTRLTVL.